This TCR beta chain was found in a study of T cell repertoires in cytomegalovirus infection. Study-wide context: Public signatures in TCR beta pointed to CMV infection and matching HLA type.

The study, taken as a whole, reports: The cumulative frequency of public TCR beta families identified carriers of CMV plus the relevant HLA. In two of eight donors, the top clonotype was HLA-C-restricted CMV-specific.

One entry per CDR3 protein, called by TCRdb with MiXCR from the reads. The sample gives 600,000 to 800,000 distinct CDR3 sequences, approximately 25% of which show up once; less than 9.5% is in the top ten. With regard to this clonotype: Antigen: not known.

Material for sequencing was CD8+ T cells from PBMCs. This clonotype was sampled from a human donor in good health (CMV status not recorded). Some clones in this sample may be carry-over from other donors' samples.

DNA of the CDR3: TGCGCCAGCAAACGGGAGGCGGGGGGGCAGAATGAGCAGTTCTTC. Translation gives CASKREAGGQNEQFF. The J gene is TRBJ2-1, the V gene TRBV5-1; 9 nucleotides align to TRBD2. The germline CDR1 and CDR2 sequences are SGHRS and YFSETQ. CDR3 length: 15 amino acids. V lost 6 bases and J lost 7; bases outside the gene matches: 11.